The rows below give T cell receptor beta chains drawn from one sample of a study of blood T cells in healthy people across ages. TCRdb processed the 5' RACE reads anew with MiXCR; each CDR3 protein has one entry. The sample consists of about 840,000 distinct CDR3 sequences, roughly 28% of them appearing once. The same data also contributed to another study, on T cells of mothers and their children.

Source material: blood. The receptors derive from a woman aged 40 to 50 in good health. Both conserved end residues are part of each CDR3.

TRBV20-1 | 18 | CSARANRGREGMTNEQFF
TRBV12-3/TRBV12-4 | 15 | CASSLELAGGPEQYF
TRBV18 | 15 | CASSPMGQGREGYTF
TRBV20-1 | 14 | CSARDYQGYTEAFF
TRBV11-2 | 16 | CASTDPFGGGTDTQYF
TRBV20-1 | 14 | CSTRLGTGVREQYF
TRBV28 | 15 | CASSFRVTSYNEQFF
TRBV20-1 | 13 | CSARDPSPETQYF
TRBV28 | 16 | CAGSSERTSRWDGYTF
TRBV20-1 | 15 | CSAGLAGPSSYEQYF
TRBV30 | 12 | CAWSVVSSEQFF
TRBV5-1 | 13 | CASNGQGHTEAFF
TRBV9 | 16 | CASSASWVANTGELFF
TRBV24-1 | 16 | CATSPHGAGGDNEQFF
TRBV18 | 13 | CASSLTQGYEQYF
TRBV7-3 | 15 | CASSSLGGAEETQYF
TRBV6-2/TRBV6-3 | 12 | CASKRGYNEQFF
TRBV29-1 | 13 | CSIEGVGNQPQHF
TRBV3-1 | 17 | CASSQSGTGTSYNEQFF
TRBV7-9 | 15 | CASSSQRTDTDTQYF
TRBV28 | 15 | CASRDRDRGLYGYTF
TRBV3-1 | 19 | CASSQRYFRTSGFGNEQFF
TRBV12-3/TRBV12-4 | 14 | CASRAGTLADTQYF
TRBV7-2 | 13 | CASSLFDVQPQHF
TRBV29-1 | 15 | CSGTEGSGGSYEQYF
TRBV19 | 14 | CASSNSGVSSPLHF
TRBV2 | 16 | CASSLAGGLSTDTQYF
TRBV3-1 | 14 | CASKFTGYATEAFF
TRBV29-1 | 11 | CSRGELGGYTF
TRBV4-3 | 14 | CASSQDTSKETQYF
TRBV20-1 | 13 | CSARNALYTEAFF
TRBV5-1 | 14 | CASRRPGAPGELFF
TRBV6-2/TRBV6-3 | 15 | CASSSSGTGSSPQYF
TRBV4-1 | 16 | CASSRQGFPSTDTQYF
TRBV5-1 | 15 | CASSWVGTVNTEAFF
TRBV5-1 | 15 | CASSTVAGDNNEQFF
TRBV27 | 15 | CASSSGTGGFWGYTF
TRBV24-1 | 14 | CATSDHGQDYGYTF
TRBV5-1 | 15 | CASSLAGRENEKLFF
TRBV20-1 | 14 | CSARAPGLQETQYF
TRBV3-1 | 12 | CASSTRTLEQFF
TRBV5-6 | 15 | CASRGFGRTGVGYTF
TRBV9 | 14 | CASSEGLAGETQYF
TRBV20-1 | 14 | CSALGGQGFKKLFF
TRBV6-1 | 14 | CASRTGGGANEQFF
TRBV7-2 | 14 | CASSPGGQGFKAFF
TRBV2 | 21 | CASSALWGRDDSTTTRQPQHF